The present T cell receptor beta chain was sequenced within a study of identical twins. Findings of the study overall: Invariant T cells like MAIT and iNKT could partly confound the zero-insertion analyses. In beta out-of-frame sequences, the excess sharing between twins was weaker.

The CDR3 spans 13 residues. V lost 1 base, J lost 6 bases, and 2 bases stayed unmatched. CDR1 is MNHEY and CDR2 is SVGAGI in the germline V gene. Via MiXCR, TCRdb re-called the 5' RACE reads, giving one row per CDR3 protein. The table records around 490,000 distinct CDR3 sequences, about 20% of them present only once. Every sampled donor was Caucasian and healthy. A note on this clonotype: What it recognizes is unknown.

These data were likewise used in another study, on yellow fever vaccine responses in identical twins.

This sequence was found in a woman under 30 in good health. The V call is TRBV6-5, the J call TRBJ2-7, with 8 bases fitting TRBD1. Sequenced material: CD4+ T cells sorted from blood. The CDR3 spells CASSYYDRGEQYF. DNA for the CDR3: TGTGCCAGCAGTTACTACGACAGGGGCGAGCAGTACTTC.